This is a list of T cell receptor beta chains from one sample in a study of cytomegalovirus exposure and HLA in healthy donors. Profiled with immunoSEQ multiplex PCR; TCRdb holds only in-frame clones, not every one. Listed are 110,000 to 150,000 clones; approximately 0.88% falls within the top ten. The sequenced sample consisted of PBMCs. The receptors come from a male donor in good health and CMV-seronegative. Both conserved end residues are part of each CDR3.

j_call cdr3_length v_call cdr3_aa
TRBJ2-3 15 TRBV30 CASPRLAGGPGTQYF
TRBJ1-1 14 TRBV4-2 CASSRPGTTYEAFF
TRBJ2-1 16 TRBV27 CASSLPGTGVDNEQFF
TRBJ2-5 18 TRBV2 CASRYGTSGGQYQETQYF
TRBJ2-3 13 TRBV9 CASSPRGGDTQYF
TRBJ1-2 11 TRBV28 CASSQGYGYTF
TRBJ2-1 13 TRBV9 CASSVSGPNEQFF
TRBJ2-5 13 TRBV6-1 CASHKEYQETQYF
TRBJ1-1 14 TRBV6-5 CASSYSRGKAEAFF
TRBJ2-3 15 TRBV9 CASSVDSGSGDTQYF
TRBJ1-1 11 TRBV20-1 CSARGLTEAFF
TRBJ1-5 13 TRBV19 CASSIMEAQPQHF
TRBJ2-1 16 TRBV5-1 CASSTSGGANYNEQFF
TRBJ1-6 16 TRBV7-9 CASSLVAAGLNSPLHF
TRBJ1-4 15 TRBV7-3 CASSLTAGANEKLFF
TRBJ1-5 14 TRBV7-8 CASSPGGRNQPQHF
TRBJ1-2 13 TRBV4-2 CASSLTRDTPYTF
TRBJ1-2 10 TRBV20-1 CSAPIDGYTF
TRBJ2-5 14 TRBV18 CASSSTGGAETQYF
TRBJ2-2 14 TRBV19 CASSVGLRTGELFF
TRBJ2-7 15 TRBV9 CASSVGLGTLYEQYF
TRBJ2-1 13 TRBV6-1 CASSGRAGDEQFF
TRBJ2-7 14 TRBV6-5 CASSYSESNALAVF
TRBJ1-3 15 TRBV9 CASSVRGVSGNTIYF
TRBJ2-5 13 TRBV29-1 CSVPGQAQETQYF
TRBJ2-7 12 TRBV5-4 CASSLGRDEQYF
TRBJ2-2 15 TRBV9 CASSPRLGSPGELFF
TRBJ2-1 11 TRBV20-1 CSAIPYNEQFF
TRBJ1-2 13 TRBV6-4 CASSGGTGYGYTF
TRBJ2-1 15 TRBV5-1 CASSLPDSSYNEQFF
TRBJ1-4 15 TRBV7-9 CASSLAQGTGEKLFF
TRBJ2-7 15 TRBV11-1 CASSLEHRARDEQYF
TRBJ1-6 12 TRBV30 CATWTGGSPLHF
TRBJ1-1 14 TRBV27 CASSFGQVDTEAFF
TRBJ2-7 15 TRBV18 CASSPRVKQGNEQYF
TRBJ2-7 17 TRBV28 CASSPHWGGPGPSEQYF
TRBJ2-2 16 TRBV4-3 CASSPAGGGGAGELFF
TRBJ1-5 15 TRBV2 CASSREGAINQPQHF
TRBJ2-7 17 TRBV15 CATSSPGSLGSSYEQYF
TRBJ1-3 16 TRBV4-3 CASSQDGTGVLDTIYF
TRBJ2-3 15 TRBV5-1 CASSSSGDRTDTQYF
TRBJ1-1 14 TRBV2 CASRMGQLNTEAFF